This T cell receptor beta chain was sequenced for a study of CD4 T cells in relation to SARS-CoV-2 and coronaviruses (dated by TCRdb to about 2021). Some background on the complete study: In the ViraFEST assay, PBMCs were cultured with antigen for approximately 10 days, after which TCR beta CDR3s were sequenced to identify antigen-specific clonal expansions. The Adaptive Biotechnologies TCR-sequencing kit was used to sequence samples from three pre-COVID donors and the naive versus memory experiments, while other data came from Illumina-based sequencing. An HIV-1 Nef peptide pool or a no-peptide culture served as the negative reference condition. For other donors in the study, expansion assays were sequenced with a different, Illumina-based TCR-beta assay. Patient-derived lymphoblastoid cell lines were used to map the HLA restriction of shared crossreactive spike epitopes. At the level of individual TCR clonotypes, the study evaluated whether memory CD4+ T cells crossreact between the spike proteins of SARS-CoV-2 and those of common cold coronaviruses.

CDR1 and CDR2, per the germline V gene, are MNHNS and SASEGT. From its cysteine to its phenylalanine, the CDR3 spans 16 amino acids. Just the 48-base CDR3 DNA is kept, in frame starting at base 1. Trimming removed 0 bases from V and 5 bases from J; the gene matches leave 8 bases unexplained. CD4+ T cells from unexposed donors were collected before the COVID-19 pandemic (2011-2018). After less than eleven days of culture, CD4+ T cells were isolated with the EasySep CD4+ T cell isolation kit. As cell numbers permitted, CD4+ T cells from unexposed donors were tested for reactivity to SARS-CoV-2 S and N and to four common cold coronavirus spike pools. Each well held 1.5 million to 2 million PBMCs cultured in IMDM containing approximately 5% human AB serum and roughly 9.4 IU/ml IL-2. Half of the culture medium was replaced with fresh IL-2-containing medium on days 3 and 7. In general, every peptide culture condition was set up in three replicate wells. The leukapheresis product for the unexposed donors was obtained through commercial purchase. Ficoll-Paque PLUS gradient centrifugation was used to isolate PBMCs from either whole blood or leukapheresis product. PBMCs were either used fresh in the expansion assay or cryopreserved at -140 degrees C. The QIAamp Micro DNA Kit was used to extract genomic DNA from the CD4+ T cells.

Concerning this clone itself: The specificity of this receptor is unknown. Qualities for individual bases were not recorded, and no much larger clone is one base off.

Library creation used the immunoSEQ multiplex PCR assay. On the study's bioinformatics: During preprocessing, nonproductive sequences were removed, as were CDR3s that did not start with C, did not end with F or W, or were shorter than 7 amino acids. Antigen-specific clonotypes were called with the MANAFEST web app, based on expansion relative to reference and other culture wells. A clone was considered positive if significant expansion relative to the reference culture was observed in 2 of 3 replicate wells at an FDR below 0.05. Positive clones also required significant expansion versus all other tandem wells and an odds ratio above 5. CDR3 homology was measured as pairwise Levenshtein distance, computed with the stringdist R package after trimming three terminal residues from each end. As stored in TCRdb, this immuneACCESS dataset retains in-frame rearrangements with V and J assigned. A fraction of the clones does not appear; measured against another copy, unresolved V genes explain less than half of the discrepancy, and the remainder lacks a known reason. D and trimming were read from the DNA, whereas the V and J calls and clone size are those reported in that table. This sample has approximately 18,000 clones in its table, and 77% of those were observed once. Approximately 26% of the sample is taken by the ten largest.

Summary of the overall study and its limitations: The study was limited by small numbers of patients and tested TCRs. Compared with monoreactive clones, crossreactive clones had significantly weaker SARS-CoV-2-driven expansion, a result consistent with antigenic imprinting. Pre-pandemic and post-infection samples were not both contributed by any donor, so tracing of the source of pre-existing responses was limited. Since the crossreactivity analysis centred on spike protein, crossreactivity against other viral proteins was not assessed. In around two thirds of donors, memory CD4+ clonotypes turned up that crossrecognized SARS-CoV-2 and at least one common cold coronavirus spike.

The clonotype comes from a human donor in good health. The V and J segments used are TRBV6-1 and TRBJ2-3, and TRBD2 aligns with 7 junction nucleotides. Sequenced material: CD4+ T cells from PBMCs, cultured in vitro. The DNA sequence is TGTGCCAGCAGTGAAGCAGGGCGAGGACTAGTAGATACGCAGTATTTT. It translates to CASSEAGRGLVDTQYF.